A selection of T cell receptor beta chains follows, all from one sample in a study of tumor and adjacent non-tumor tissue in lung cancer. Using its own MiXCR run on the multiplex PCR reads, TCRdb lists one record per CDR3 protein. The sample carries roughly 90,000 distinct CDR3 sequences, around 76% recorded once. The specimen sequenced was distant non-tumor lung tissue. The source is a woman aged 50 to 60 with non-small cell lung cancer. The conserved cysteine and the conserved F or W are not part of the CDR3 here. Each record gives: D gene, V gene, CDR3 protein. A D gene is named only where the DNA matches it firmly.

d_gene: NA
v_gene: TRBV29-1
CDR3aa: SVRDKGNYEQY

d_gene: NA
v_gene: TRBV6-6
CDR3aa: DSSFEGQVNTEAS

d_gene: NA
v_gene: TRBV5-5
CDR3aa: ASRFSIFDRAYEQY

d_gene: TRBD2
v_gene: TRBV28
CDR3aa: ASRRLAGEVETQY

d_gene: NA
v_gene: TRBV11-2
CDR3aa: ASSLVSSGEQY

d_gene: NA
v_gene: TRBV19
CDR3aa: ASSPGYNKQF

d_gene: NA
v_gene: TRBV4-2
CDR3aa: VSRQVNVEYNEQF

d_gene: NA
v_gene: TRBV12-3/TRBV12-4
CDR3aa: ASNHDDPNQETQY

d_gene: NA
v_gene: TRBV10-3
CDR3aa: AISEVYTGELF

d_gene: TRBD2
v_gene: TRBV6-5
CDR3aa: ASRSLYTSGSRETQY

d_gene: NA
v_gene: TRBV27
CDR3aa: ASSGSFSTVTQY

d_gene: NA
v_gene: TRBV5-5
CDR3aa: VSSVNPDWNHPQH

d_gene: NA
v_gene: TRBV10-2
CDR3aa: ASSEMVHEQY

d_gene: NA
v_gene: TRBV29-1
CDR3aa: SVEDLGGWSSFKEQF